The 26 T cell receptor beta chains given below trace back to one sample, sequenced in a study of OX40 agonist ivuxolimab in advanced cancers. The assay was immunoSEQ multiplex PCR, and TCRdb's table has in-frame clones only and misses some. This sample has 81,000 or so clones, with around 90% found just once. The input for sequencing was CD4+ or CD8+ T cells sorted from blood, taken in a trial of the OX40 agonist ivuxolimab. All receptors come from an adult with an advanced solid tumor such as melanoma, head and neck, liver or kidney cancer.

The rearrangement links TRBV15 to TRBJ2-7; 7 bases agree with TRBD1. Germline trimming cut 6 bases from V and 0 bases from J; bases unmatched to any gene: 8. The germline CDR1 and CDR2 sequences are LNHNV and YYDKDF (reference sequence). There are 15 residues in the CDR3. The CDR3 is CATRNPGQSSYEQYF. The CDR3 region has the DNA TGTGCCACCAGGAACCCGGGACAGAGCTCCTACGAGCAGTACTTC. Full variable domain (missing parts from reference TRBV15 and TRBJ2-7): DAMVIQNPRYQVTQFGKPVTLSCSQTLNHNVMYWYQQKSSQAPKLLFHYYDKDFNNEADTPDNFQSRRPNTSFCFLDIRSPGLGDTAMYLCATRNPGQSSYEQYFGPGTRLTVT.

The chain employs TRBV6-5 and TRBJ2-4; D is unresolved. This CDR3 has 12 amino acids. Looked up from germline, CDR1 is MNHEY and CDR2 is SVGAGI. The V end was cut by 7 bases, the J end by 5 bases, with 9 bases between. The CDR3 spells CASKAQENIQYF. The CDR3 coding sequence is TGTGCCAGCAAGGCCCAAGAAAACATTCAGTACTTC.

The CDR3 region has the DNA TGTGCCAGCAGTTTAACAGGGGACGCCTACGAGCAGTACTTC. This encodes CASSLTGDAYEQYF. J is TRBJ2-7 and V is TRBV6-1; 7 bases match TRBD1. This CDR3 contains 14 residues. Germline-derived CDR1 and CDR2 are MNHNS and SASEGT. The ends lost 5 bases at V and 2 bases at J; junction bases unmatched: 6.

A single count supports this clone. CDR3 amino acids: CASSLAHGNTIYF. The DNA of the CDR3 is TGTGCCAGCAGCTTAGCGCACGGAAACACCATATATTTT. V usage is TRBV7-9 and J usage is TRBJ1-3; D gene unclear. This CDR3 has 13 amino acids. The germline V gene has CDR1 SEHNR and CDR2 FQNEAQ (reference sequence). With 0 bases removed from V and 4 bases from J, the gap between germline ends came to 4 bases.

The V gene is TRBV18, the J gene TRBJ1-2; D unresolved. CDR1 KGHSH and CDR2 LQKENI come from the germline V gene. There are 17 residues in the CDR3. The V gene lost 3 bases and the J gene lost 4 bases, with 21 bases spanning the gap. In DNA, the CDR3 is TGTGCCAGCTCACCGGACGGCAGCTTCGTTAAAGTCTATGGCTACACCTTC. As protein: CASSPDGSFVKVYGYTF. Together with reference TRBV18 and TRBJ1-2, the CDR3 gives the full variable domain: NAGVMQNPRHLVRRRGQEARLRCSPMKGHSHVYWYRQLPEEGLKFMVYLQKENIIDESGMPKERFSAEFPKEGPSILRIQQVVRGDSAAYFCASSPDGSFVKVYGYTFGSGTRLTVV.

The chain employs TRBV4-1 and TRBJ1-4; D remains unclear. The CDR3 runs 13 residues. Trimming removed 9 bases at V and 8 bases at J, with 16 bases between. Germline V gene sequence: CDR1 MGHRA, CDR2 YSYEKL. The CDR3: CASGISSLEKLFF. The CDR3 DNA sequence: TGCGCCAGTGGGATTTCAAGTTTAGAAAAACTGTTTTTT.

The chain uses TRBV5-1 and TRBJ2-6; D is unclear. There are 15 residues in the CDR3. V lost 0 bases to trimming and J lost 1 base, with 5 bases between them. Germline CDR1 is SGHRS and CDR2 is YFSETQ. The CDR3 region has the DNA TGCGCCAGCAGCTTGGAGGATTCTGGGGCCAACGTCCTGACTTTC. Protein product: CASSLEDSGANVLTF. Using reference TRBV5-1 and TRBJ2-6 for the parts outside the CDR3, the full variable domain is KAGVTQTPRYLIKTRGQQVTLSCSPISGHRSVSWYQQTPGQGLQFLFEYFSETQRNKGNFPGRFSGRQFSNSRSEMNVSTLELGDSALYLCASSLEDSGANVLTFGAGSRLTVL.

The chain links TRBV5-4 to TRBJ1-3; D gene ambiguous. The germline V and J ends were trimmed by 4 bases and 0 bases, with 8 bases remaining between them. Germline values: CDR1 SGHNT, CDR2 YYREEE (reference sequence). This CDR3 is built from 14 residues. The CDR3 DNA reads as TGTGCCAGCAGCGCGCAGAACTCTGGAAACACCATATATTTT. This codes for CASSAQNSGNTIYF.

V usage is TRBV5-6 and J usage is TRBJ1-1; 8 bases are a match to TRBD1. The V gene end was trimmed by 4 bases and the J gene end by 2 bases; junction bases not matched to a gene: 7. The CDR3 has 15 residues. Looked up from germline, CDR1 is SGHDT and CDR2 is YYEEEE. DNA of the CDR3: TGTGCCAGCAGCAGACCGACAGGGGCTAACACTGAAGCTTTCTTT. The encoded protein is CASSRPTGANTEAFF.

The gene calls are TRBV7-3 and TRBJ2-1, with 7 positions matching TRBD2. This CDR3 has 13 amino acids. Germline V lookup: CDR1 SGHTA, CDR2 FQGTGA. The J segment lost 4 bases and the V segment lost 5 bases, leaving 2 bases of the junction unmatched. As DNA, the CDR3 is TGTGCCAGCAGCCCCGGGGGGTACAATGAGCAGTTCTTC. Encoded protein: CASSPGGYNEQFF. The variable domain in full, with the rest retrieved from reference TRBV7-3 and TRBJ2-1, is GAGVSQTPSNKVTEKGKYVELRCDPISGHTALYWYRQSLGQGPEFLIYFQGTGAADDSGLPNDRFFAVRPEGSVSTLKIQRTERGDSAVYLCASSPGGYNEQFFGPGTRLTVL.

The chain combines TRBV6-5 with TRBJ2-7, with 8 bases fitting TRBD2. Germline V gene lookup returns CDR1 MNHEY and CDR2 SVGAGI. After removal of 6 bases from V and 3 bases from J, the junction contained 4 bases not matched to a gene. The CDR3 has 13 residues. CDR3 amino acids: CASRAGLDYEQYF. The CDR3 DNA reads TGTGCCAGCAGGGCGGGACTAGACTACGAGCAGTACTTC.

This clone has a handful of counts. J is TRBJ1-1 and V is TRBV5-8, with a weak D call TRBD1 (5 bases). The V gene lost 0 bases and the J gene lost 2 bases, with 11 bases spanning the gap. The CDR3 has 15 residues. CDR1 and CDR2 from the germline V gene are SGHTS and YDEGEE. CDR3 DNA sequence: TGTGCCAGCAGCTTGGAAGAGGGGCGAAACACTGAAGCTTTCTTT. Protein: CASSLEEGRNTEAFF.

The rearrangement links TRBV27 to TRBJ2-1; the D gene is possibly TRBD1 (6 bases). The V end lost 7 bases, the J end lost 6 bases, and 13 bases lay between the germline ends. CDR3 size: 13 residues. The germline CDR1 and CDR2 sequences are MNHEY and SMNVEV (reference sequence). The chain's CDR3 is CASKTGTRNEQFF. In DNA form, the CDR3 reads TGTGCCAGCAAAACAGGGACCCGCAATGAGCAGTTCTTC.

The chain couples TRBV7-6 to TRBJ2-2; D unclear. The CDR3 totals 11 residues. Per germline, CDR1 SGHVS and CDR2 FNYEAQ. V was pared by 1 base and J by 7 bases, with 1 base between. CDR3 amino acids: CASSLDGELFF. As DNA, the CDR3 is TGTGCCAGCAGCTTAGACGGGGAGCTGTTTTTT.

The rearrangement links TRBV6-5 to TRBJ2-1; D may be TRBD1 or TRBD2 (6 bases each). Germline V gene lookup returns CDR1 MNHEY and CDR2 SVGAGI. The CDR3 length is 15 residues. The V gene lost 8 bases and the J gene lost 4 bases, with 18 bases spanning the gap. Here the CDR3 reads CASRGYGGRYNEQFF. The CDR3 coding sequence is TGTGCCAGCCGGGGGTATGGGGGGCGTTACAATGAGCAGTTCTTC.

This chain uses TRBV5-3 with TRBJ1-4; 8 bases are shared with TRBD1. Being an ORF, TRBV5-3 has a function that is uncertain. Trimming removed 8 bases from V and 8 bases from J; junction bases left unmatched: 11. The CDR3 sequence is 14 residues long. CDR3 sequence: CASRKTGDDEKLFF. As DNA, the CDR3 is TGTGCCAGCAGGAAGACAGGGGACGACGAAAAACTGTTTTTT.

The chain joins TRBV19 to TRBJ1-1; D uncertain. CDR1 is LNHDA, CDR2 SQIVND, per germline (reference sequence). V was cut by 7 bases and J by 4 bases, with 16 bases left in between. The CDR3 consists of 14 residues. CDR3 region: CASTQVGEGTEAFF. The DNA for the CDR3 is TGTGCCAGTACCCAGGTTGGGGAGGGCACTGAAGCTTTCTTT.

This chain uses TRBV6-5 with TRBJ1-2; possible D gene TRBD1, 6 bases. With 11 bases removed from V and 2 bases from J, the gap between germline ends came to 12 bases. Germline CDR1 and CDR2: MNHEY and SVGAGI. The CDR3 sequence is 12 residues long. The chain's CDR3 is CAAGTPNYGYTF. Written as DNA, the CDR3 is TGTGCCGCCGGGACACCAAACTATGGCTACACCTTC.

J is TRBJ1-2 and V is TRBV6-1; TRBD1 agrees at 8 bases. Losses at the gene ends were 8 bases for V and 4 bases for J; bases not matched to a gene: 3. Germline-derived CDR1 and CDR2 are MNHNS and SASEGT. CDR3 length equals 12 residues. The CDR3: CASDDRGYGYTF. CDR3 coding DNA: TGTGCCAGCGACGACAGGGGCTATGGCTACACCTTC.

The rearrangement uses TRBV19 and TRBJ1-1; tentative D call: TRBD1 (6 bases). There are 13 residues in the CDR3. V was cut by 6 bases and J by 6 bases, with 14 bases left in between. Germline-derived CDR1 and CDR2 are LNHDA and SQIVND (reference sequence). Here the CDR3 DNA reads TGTGCCAGTAGAATGACAGGTTCGGCTGAAGCTTTCTTT. Translating gives CASRMTGSAEAFF.

The chain has TRBV7-9 and TRBJ1-2; D not resolved. CDR1 and CDR2 (germline): SEHNR, FQNEAQ (reference sequence). Trimming left V 1 base short and J 8 bases short, with 11 bases between. This CDR3 contains 13 residues. The CDR3 reads CASSLGESWGYTF. The CDR3 DNA is TGTGCCAGCAGCTTAGGAGAGTCATGGGGCTACACCTTC.

The genes are TRBV15 and TRBJ2-6, with 7 bases lining up with TRBD2. The J segment lost 4 bases and the V segment lost 0 bases, leaving 0 bases of the junction unmatched. There are 15 residues in the CDR3. Germline V gene lookup returns CDR1 LNHNV and CDR2 YYDKDF (reference sequence). The CDR3 reads CATSRDGRGANVLTF. The CDR3 DNA sequence: TGTGCCACCAGCAGAGACGGGAGGGGGGCCAACGTCCTGACTTTC.

The chain combines TRBV18 with TRBJ1-1, with 8 bases matching TRBD1. V shed 4 bases, J shed 4 bases, and the junction held 8 bases outside the gene matches. CDR1 KGHSH and CDR2 LQKENI come from the germline V gene. This CDR3 contains 15 residues. CDR3 residues: CASSQSQGVTTEAFF. In nucleotides, the CDR3 is TGTGCCAGCTCACAATCACAGGGGGTGACCACTGAAGCTTTCTTT.

For this clone: This clone may be a read error of a much larger clone one base away. V usage is TRBV7-6 and J usage is TRBJ1-1; no definite D call. Trimming removed 4 bases from V and 0 bases from J, with 6 bases in between. There are 13 residues in the CDR3. Germline V CDR1 and CDR2: SGHVS, FNYEAQ. CDR3 bases: TGTGCCAGCAGCTCACAGATGAACACTGAAGCTTTCTTT. Translation gives CASSSQMNTEAFF.

This chain joins TRBV7-2 and TRBJ1-1; the match to TRBD1 covers 8 bases. V dropped 5 bases and J dropped 6; count of bases not matched to a gene: 5. CDR3 size: 13 residues. Germline V CDR1 and CDR2: SGHTA, FQGNSA. The CDR3 is CASSAQGASEAFF. In DNA, the CDR3 is TGTGCCAGCAGCGCCCAGGGGGCGTCTGAAGCTTTCTTT.

The chain's CDR3 is CASSLRSGPNGYTF. CDR3 nucleotide sequence: TGTGCCAGTAGTTTACGGTCGGGGCCCAATGGCTACACCTTC. The chain is built from TRBV19 and TRBJ1-2; D is perhaps TRBD1 (5 bases). The germline CDR1 and CDR2 sequences are LNHDA and SQIVND (reference sequence). Deletions cut 5 bases from V and 6 bases from J, with 16 bases between. CDR3 length: 14 amino acids. Using reference TRBV19 and TRBJ1-2 for the parts outside the CDR3, the full variable domain is DGGITQSPKYLFRKEGQNVTLSCEQNLNHDAMYWYRQDPGQGLRLIYYSQIVNDFQKGDIAEGYSVSREKKESFPLTVTSAQKNPTAFYLCASSLRSGPNGYTFGSGTRLTVV.